A selection of T cell receptor beta chains follows, all from one sample in a study of identifying expanded T cells in peripheral blood. Libraries were prepared by immunoSEQ multiplex PCR; TCRdb keeps only in-frame clonotypes and omits some of them. This table has some 78,000 clones, 84% appearing once. The sequenced sample consisted of blood. These receptors were collected from a person between 18 and 75 years old in good health. Each CDR3 is given with its conserved first and last residue. A D gene is named only where the DNA matches it firmly. Part of the rows lack a size; the others show once, few, many or a class for expanded clones.

d_gene	j_gene	v_gene	abundance	len	CDR3nt	CDR3aa
.	TRBJ1-1	TRBV5-6	.	15	TGTGCCAGCAGCTTTTTCGAGGGAGCGAACACTGAAGCTTTCTTT	CASSFFEGANTEAFF
.	TRBJ1-2	TRBV6-5	few	14	TGTGCCAGCAGTTACTCGACAGGAGCCCATGGCTACACCTTC	CASSYSTGAHGYTF
.	TRBJ2-7	TRBV6-5	.	14	TGTGCCAGCAGTTACTCTATGGCGGCCTACGAGCAGTACTTC	CASSYSMAAYEQYF
.	TRBJ2-3	TRBV7-9	.	16	TGTGCCAGCTCCCTTAGTGGGGCAGGCCCCGGAGATACGCAGTATTTT	CASSLSGAGPGDTQYF
TRBD1	TRBJ1-2	TRBV11-2	.	14	TGTGCCAGCAGCTTCCAGGGGGCGGAAGGTGGCTACACCTTC	CASSFQGAEGGYTF
.	TRBJ1-2	TRBV7-9	many	13	TGTGCCAGCAGCTTGGGGACATTCGGTGGCTACACCTTC	CASSLGTFGGYTF
TRBD1	TRBJ2-3	TRBV19	.	15	TGTGCCAGTTCCCGGGACAGGGGGCTGTCGGATACGCAGTATTTT	CASSRDRGLSDTQYF
TRBD2	TRBJ2-2	TRBV10-3	.	17	TGTGCCATCAGCCCTAGCGGGATTGAAGGGAACACCGGGGAGCTGTTTTTT	CAISPSGIEGNTGELFF
.	TRBJ2-1	TRBV5-4	.	14	TGTGCCAGCAGCTTTGTTACTAGCTACAATGAGCAGTTCTTC	CASSFVTSYNEQFF
.	TRBJ2-3	TRBV27	.	13	TGTGCCACCGGGGCGCAGGGAACAGATACGCAGTATTTT	CATGAQGTDTQYF
TRBD2	TRBJ2-2	TRBV11-1	.	17	TGTGCCAGCAGCTTAGTGTGGAGCGGGAGTGACACCGGGGAGCTGTTTTTT	CASSLVWSGSDTGELFF
.	TRBJ2-2	TRBV27	.	14	TGTGCCAGCAAGAAGACTGGGAACACCGGGGAGCTGTTTTTT	CASKKTGNTGELFF
.	TRBJ2-2	TRBV28	.	14	TGTGCCAGCAGTTTCACAGGGCAAACCGGGGAGCTGTTTTTT	CASSFTGQTGELFF
TRBD1	TRBJ2-7	TRBV19	.	18	TGTGCCAGTAGTAAAATGGACAGGGGGCGCAGTATTCTAGGCGAGCAGTACTTC	CASSKMDRGRSILGEQYF
.	TRBJ2-7	TRBV6-5	.	15	TGTGCCAGCAGTCCACATCCGGACCGGCTGGGCGAGCAGTACTTC	CASSPHPDRLGEQYF
TRBD1	TRBJ2-7	TRBV6-6	.	13	TGTGCCAGCAAAGGGGGCGCGGAATACGAGCAGTACTTC	CASKGGAEYEQYF
TRBD1	TRBJ2-1	TRBV6-5	.	12	TGTGCCAGCAGTCGGGGACAGTCAGAGCAGTTCTTC	CASSRGQSEQFF
.	TRBJ1-3	TRBV15	.	15	TGTGCCACCAGCAGAGATCCAGGGCAAGGAAACACCATATATTTT	CATSRDPGQGNTIYF
.	TRBJ1-1	TRBV9	.	15	TGTGCCAGCAGCGTAAGTGGCACCATGGCTAGTGAAGCTTTCTTT	CASSVSGTMASEAFF
TRBD1	TRBJ2-5	TRBV28	.	16	TGTGCCAGCAGTTTAGGAGGGACAGGGGGGTATGAGACCCAGTACTTC	CASSLGGTGGYETQYF
.	TRBJ2-3	TRBV7-8	few	17	TGTGCCAGCAGCTTAGACGCCCTAGCAATTTCGACAGATACGCAGTATTTT	CASSLDALAISTDTQYF
TRBD1	TRBJ1-4	TRBV28	.	15	TGTGCCAGCAGTCTGGGACAGGGTTTTCGTGAAAAACTGTTTTTT	CASSLGQGFREKLFF
.	TRBJ2-5	TRBV20-1	.	11	TGCAGTGCTAGGGGATGGGAGACCCAGTACTTC	CSARGWETQYF
TRBD1	TRBJ2-2	TRBV30	.	15	TGTGCCTGGAGGGGAACCAGGGGGCTCACCGGGGAGCTGTTTTTT	CAWRGTRGLTGELFF
.	TRBJ2-3	TRBV19	.	13	TGTGCCAGTAGTTCCGGGAATACAGATACGCAGTATTTT	CASSSGNTDTQYF
TRBD2	TRBJ2-5	TRBV28	.	17	TGTGCCAGCAGTTCCCAGGCGTCGGGAGGAGGCCAAGAGACCCAGTACTTC	CASSSQASGGGQETQYF
TRBD1	TRBJ1-2	TRBV19	.	14	TGTGCCAGTACTCCCGGACAGGGTTGGTATGGCTACACCTTC	CASTPGQGWYGYTF
.	TRBJ2-7	TRBV9	few	14	TGTGCCAGCAGCGCCCACCTAGCGACGGACGAGCAGTACTTC	CASSAHLATDEQYF
.	TRBJ1-1	TRBV2	few	14	TGTGCCAGCAGTGCGGGCGGAGGGTACACTGAAGCTTTCTTT	CASSAGGGYTEAFF
TRBD1	TRBJ2-1	TRBV5-5	few	15	TGTGCCAGCAGCTTGGCCGGACAGGGTCTCAATGAGCAGTTCTTC	CASSLAGQGLNEQFF
.	TRBJ1-2	TRBV21-1	.	14	TGTGCCAGCCAATGGGACACACTACGCCTCGGCTACACCTTC	CASQWDTLRLGYTF
.	TRBJ2-7	TRBV7-2	.	12	TGTGCCACCGGCCCCTCCTCCTACGAGCAGTACTTC	CATGPSSYEQYF
.	TRBJ2-5	TRBV1	.	21	TGCACCAGCAGCCAATGCGCCGTCGGGAGGGCCGCGGGGAGGGCGCGGGAGACCCAGTACTTC	CTSSQCAVGRAAGRARETQYF
.	TRBJ2-3	TRBV4-1	.	15	TGCGCCAGCAGCCAAGCTCGGCTCCCGGGCCATACGCAGTATTTT	CASSQARLPGHTQYF
.	TRBJ1-1	TRBV14	.	16	TGTGCCAGCAGCCAAGAATTATTACAGGCGGGGGCTGAAGCTTTCTTT	CASSQELLQAGAEAFF
.	TRBJ2-7	TRBV28	.	15	TGTGCCAGCAGTTCCTCGGGACATCGCGCCCACGAGCAGTACTTC	CASSSSGHRAHEQYF
.	TRBJ2-5	TRBV4-1	.	14	TGCGCCAGCAGCCAGTGGGGACTTCAAGAGACCCAGTACTTC	CASSQWGLQETQYF
TRBD1	TRBJ1-1	TRBV29-1	.	15	TGCAGCGCCCTCACGATACAGGGGAAGAACACTGAAGCTTTCTTT	CSALTIQGKNTEAFF
.	TRBJ2-2	TRBV9	.	15	TGTGCCAGCAGCGTAGGCCGGGTACAGACCGGGGAGCTGTTTTTT	CASSVGRVQTGELFF
TRBD2	TRBJ2-1	TRBV28	.	15	TGTGCCAGCAGGGGAAGCGGGAGCTCCTACAATGAGCAGTTCTTC	CASRGSGSSYNEQFF
TRBD1	TRBJ2-1	TRBV11-3	.	15	TGTGCCAGCAGCCTAACCGGGACAGGGGCTGGTGAGCAGTTCTTC	CASSLTGTGAGEQFF